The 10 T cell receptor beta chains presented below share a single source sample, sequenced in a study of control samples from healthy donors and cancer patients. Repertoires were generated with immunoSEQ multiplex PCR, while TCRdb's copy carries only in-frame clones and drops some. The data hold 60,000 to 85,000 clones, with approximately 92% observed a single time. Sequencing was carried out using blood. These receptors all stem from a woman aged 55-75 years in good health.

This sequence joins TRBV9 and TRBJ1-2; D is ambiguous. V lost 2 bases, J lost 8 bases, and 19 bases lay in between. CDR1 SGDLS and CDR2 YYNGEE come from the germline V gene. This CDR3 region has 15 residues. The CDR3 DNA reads TGTGCCAGCAGCGTCAGTCCCATTATTTCTGGGGGCTACACCTTC. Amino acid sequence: CASSVSPIISGGYTF.

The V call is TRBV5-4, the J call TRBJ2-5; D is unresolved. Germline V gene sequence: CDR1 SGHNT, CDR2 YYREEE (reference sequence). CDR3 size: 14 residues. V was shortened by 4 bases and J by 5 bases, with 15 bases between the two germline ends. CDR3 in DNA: TGTGCCAGCAGCCGCCCTGACCCGGGTGAGACCCAGTACTTC. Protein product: CASSRPDPGETQYF. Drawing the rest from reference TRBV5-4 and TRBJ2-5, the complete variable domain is ETGVTQSPTHLIKTRGQQVTLRCSSQSGHNTVSWYQQALGQGPQFIFQYYREEENGRGNFPPRFSGLQFPNYSSELNVNALELDDSALYLCASSRPDPGETQYFGPGTRLLVL.

CDR3 sequence (DNA): TGTGCCTGGAGTCGTCGGGACAGAGACATTAGGGAGCAGTACTTC. It translates to CAWSRRDRDIREQYF. The gene calls are TRBV30 and TRBJ2-7; 7 positions match TRBD1. CDR1 and CDR2 from the germline V gene are GTSNPN and SVGIG (reference sequence). V lost 2 bases, J lost 7 bases, and 14 bases stayed unmatched. The CDR3 length is 15 residues.

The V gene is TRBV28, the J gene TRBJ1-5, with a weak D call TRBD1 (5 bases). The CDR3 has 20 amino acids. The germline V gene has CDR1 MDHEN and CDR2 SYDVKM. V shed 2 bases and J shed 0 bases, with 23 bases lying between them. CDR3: CASSLSFPEGFSNSNQPQHF. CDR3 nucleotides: TGTGCCAGCAGTTTAAGTTTTCCGGAGGGGTTTAGTAATAGCAATCAGCCCCAGCATTTT.

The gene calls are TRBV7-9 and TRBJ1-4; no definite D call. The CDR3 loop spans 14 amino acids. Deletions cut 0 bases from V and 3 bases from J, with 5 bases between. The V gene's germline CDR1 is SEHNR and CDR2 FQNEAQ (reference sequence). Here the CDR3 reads CASSLAGPNEKLFF. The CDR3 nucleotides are TGTGCCAGCAGCTTAGCAGGCCCTAATGAAAAACTGTTTTTT.

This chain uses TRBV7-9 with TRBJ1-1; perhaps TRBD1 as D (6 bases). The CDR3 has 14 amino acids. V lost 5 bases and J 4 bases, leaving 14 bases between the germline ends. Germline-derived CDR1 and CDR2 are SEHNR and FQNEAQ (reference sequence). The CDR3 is CASSRVGAGTEAFF. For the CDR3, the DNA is TGTGCCAGCAGCCGGGTGGGGGCGGGCACTGAAGCTTTCTTT. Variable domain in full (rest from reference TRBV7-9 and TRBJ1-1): DTGVSQNPRHKITKRGQNVTFRCDPISEHNRLYWYRQTLGQGPEFLTYFQNEAQLEKSRLLSDRFSAERPKGSFSTLEIQRTEQGDSAMYLCASSRVGAGTEAFFGQGTRLTVV.

CDR3 loop: CASSGIRDRGPMGTEAFF. The DNA of the CDR3 is TGTGCCAGCAGCGGGATTCGGGACAGGGGGCCGATGGGGACTGAAGCTTTCTTT. This chain connects TRBV11-2 to TRBJ1-1; 12 bases align to TRBD1. The germline gives CDR1 SGHAT, CDR2 FQNNGV. V dropped 5 bases and J dropped 5; count of bases not matched to a gene: 15. This CDR3 has 18 amino acids.

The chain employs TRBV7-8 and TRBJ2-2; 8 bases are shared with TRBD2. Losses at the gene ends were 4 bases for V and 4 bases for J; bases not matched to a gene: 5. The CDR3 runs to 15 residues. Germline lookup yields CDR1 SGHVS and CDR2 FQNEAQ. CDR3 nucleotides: TGTGCCAGCAGCTGGACTAGCTCGAGCACCGGGGAGCTGTTTTTT. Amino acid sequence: CASSWTSSSTGELFF.

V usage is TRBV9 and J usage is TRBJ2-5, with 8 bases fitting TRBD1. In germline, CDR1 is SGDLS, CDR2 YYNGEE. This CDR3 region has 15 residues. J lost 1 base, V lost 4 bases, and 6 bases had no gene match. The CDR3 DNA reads TGTGCCAGCAGCTTCGACGGGACAGGCCAAGAGACCCAGTACTTC. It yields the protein CASSFDGTGQETQYF.

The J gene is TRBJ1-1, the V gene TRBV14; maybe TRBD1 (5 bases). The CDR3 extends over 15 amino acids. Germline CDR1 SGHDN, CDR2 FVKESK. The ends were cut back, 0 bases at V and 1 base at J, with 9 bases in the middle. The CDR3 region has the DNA TGTGCCAGCAGCCAAGATCAGGGATGGAACACTGAAGCTTTCTTT. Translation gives CASSQDQGWNTEAFF.